Sequencing of this TCR beta chain was carried out in a study of T cell repertoires in cytomegalovirus infection. Study-wide background: Public signatures in TCR beta pointed to CMV infection and matching HLA type.

MiXCR, run by TCRdb on the reads, gives a single entry per CDR3 protein. The table includes approximately 730,000 distinct CDR3 sequences, around 32% detected once. Notes on this clonotype: Its antigen is unidentified.

This CDR3 comprises 16 residues. V was pared by 0 bases and J by 5 bases, with 6 bases of the junction left unmatched. CDR1 and CDR2 (germline): SGHAT, FQNNGV. The clonotype originates from a human donor in good health (CMV status not recorded). Some clones in this sample may be carry-over from other donors' samples. The chain has TRBV11-2 and TRBJ2-3, with 9 bases that match TRBD1. Sequencing was performed on cultured PBMCs, taken from culture after CMV antigen stimulation. In DNA, the CDR3 is TGTGCCAGCAGCTTAGAAGGGGGACAGGGACAAGATACGCAGTATTTT. It specifies CASSLEGGQGQDTQYF.